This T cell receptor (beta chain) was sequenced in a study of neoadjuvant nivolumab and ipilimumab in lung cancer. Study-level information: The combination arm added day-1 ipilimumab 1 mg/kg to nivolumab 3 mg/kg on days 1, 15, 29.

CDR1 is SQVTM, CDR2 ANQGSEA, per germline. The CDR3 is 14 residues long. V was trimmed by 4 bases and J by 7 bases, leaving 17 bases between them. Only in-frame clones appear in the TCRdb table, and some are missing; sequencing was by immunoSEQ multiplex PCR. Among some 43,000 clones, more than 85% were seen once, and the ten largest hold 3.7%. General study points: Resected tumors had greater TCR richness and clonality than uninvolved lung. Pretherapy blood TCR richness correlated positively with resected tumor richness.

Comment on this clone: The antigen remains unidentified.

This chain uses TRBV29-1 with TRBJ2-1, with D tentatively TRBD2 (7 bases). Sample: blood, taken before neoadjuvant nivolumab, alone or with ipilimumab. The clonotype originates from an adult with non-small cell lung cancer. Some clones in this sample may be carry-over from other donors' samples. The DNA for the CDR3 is TGCAGCGTTGGGCGGGGGCAGATTGGAAATGAGCAGTTCTTC. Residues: CSVGRGQIGNEQFF.